In this sample, the clone carrying this TCR beta chain turned up a few times. These data belong to a study of blood T cell repertoires in COVID-19. In the study overall: Nucleic acid was either cDNA or gDNA, and it came from T cells, B-cell-depleted T cells, or PBMCs.

V shed 3 bases and J 7 bases; nucleotides not matched to a gene: 5. Looked up from germline, CDR1 is SQVTM and CDR2 is ANQGSEA. CDR3 length equals 13 residues. Study processing details: Cell counts per sample came from amplifying reference gene primers. Sequencing was performed with immunoSEQ multiplex PCR; in TCRdb, only in-frame clones are kept and a portion is missing. V, J and clone size reflect that table, while D and trimming were determined from the DNA. The sample has roughly 160,000 clones, approximately 85% seen once. This TCR was sampled from a man in his forties with acute or convalescent COVID-19. What was sequenced was peripheral blood. V gene TRBV29-1 combines with J gene TRBJ1-4; 7 bases line up with TRBD1. In nucleotides, the CDR3 is TGCAGCGTTGAGGTGGCAGGGGGTGAAAAACTGTTTTTT. Translated: CSVEVAGGEKLFF.